This TCR beta chain was identified during a study of blood T cell repertoires in COVID-19. About the study: There were acute and convalescent COVID-19 samples, and they came from the United States, Italy and Spain. PBMCs, B-cell-depleted T cells, or T cells provided the cDNA or gDNA that made up the material.

Germline V CDR1 and CDR2: SGHRS, YFSETQ. V was clipped by 3 bases and J by 1 base; unmatched bases: 0. This CDR3 has 14 residues. As handled by the study authors: Cell counts per sample came from amplifying reference gene primers. Clones were sequenced by immunoSEQ multiplex PCR, and TCRdb holds only the in-frame ones, with some missing. V and J calls and clone size are as listed in that table; D and trimming were resolved from the DNA. This table has 100,000 to 150,000 clones, about nine tenths appearing once. The TCR comes from an older woman with COVID-19, enrolled during active disease. The source material was peripheral blood. V is TRBV5-1 and J is TRBJ2-5, with 10 bases fitting TRBD2. The CDR3 DNA reads as TGCGCCAGCAGCTGGACTAGCGGCCAAGAGACCCAGTACTTC. Amino acid sequence: CASSWTSGQETQYF.